This T cell receptor (beta chain) was recorded in a study of CD8+ T cells in alopecia areata. Study-level findings and limits: Scalp clonality and expanded CD8+ clones among the top 100 fell significantly with tofacitinib.

TCR sequencing used cDNA made by reverse transcription of extracted RNA. Assay used: immunoSEQ multiplex PCR; TCRdb lists only in-frame clones, some missing. Among about 74,000 clones listed, over 25% were seen once. Treatment denoted: oral pan-JAK inhibitor, 5-10 mg twice daily. The CDR3 consists of 15 residues. The V gene's germline CDR1 is SQVTM and CDR2 ANQGSEA. V lost 1 base to trimming and J lost 4 bases; unmatched junction nucleotides: 8. Regarding this clone: Its cognate antigen is unknown.

This clonotype was sampled from a human donor with alopecia areata. The input for sequencing was CD8+ T cells sorted from blood, taken at week 4, from a patient treated with tofacitinib. This sequence joins TRBV29-1 and TRBJ2-3; 7 nucleotides agree with TRBD1. The DNA of the CDR3 is TGCAGCGTTGAAGGAGGGGGCGGGTTCGCAGATACGCAGTATTTT. Amino acids: CSVEGGGGFADTQYF.